This T cell receptor beta chain was profiled in a study of Ad26.COV2.S vaccination and SARS-CoV-2 variants. As for the study in general: Donor was one of the participants in the Ad26.COV2.S arm of the COV1001 trial.

Findings of the study overall: Post-vaccination breadth of spike-specific CD8+ and CD4+ T cell responses was reportedly substantial. Spike-specific TCR breadth ran higher among vaccine recipients than placebo recipients. Similar non-spike TCR breadth was seen in vaccine and placebo recipients.

Clones were sequenced by immunoSEQ multiplex PCR, and TCRdb holds only the in-frame ones, with some missing. The sample records 350,000 to 500,000 clones, 85% to 90% being singletons. Germline-derived CDR1 and CDR2 are SGHAT and FQNNGV. Trimming took 3 bases from V and 3 from J; bases not matched to a gene: 7. The CDR3 loop spans 15 amino acids. Indicated treatment: approximately 18 received Ad26.COV2.S at low or high dose, single or two shots; 5 received placebo; per-sample allocation not given. The samples date from day 63 after the first vaccine or placebo injection. Of note for this clone: Its specificity is not known.

J is TRBJ2-5 and V is TRBV11-2; the match to TRBD2 covers 7 bases. The sequence came from a person aged 18-60 years who received the Ad26.COV2.S COVID-19 vaccine or a placebo. Specimen: peripheral blood, collected in a trial of Ad26.COV2.S vaccine versus placebo. CDR3 region: CASSFRAGTKETQYF. CDR3 sequence (DNA): TGTGCCAGCAGCTTCAGAGCGGGGACGAAAGAGACCCAGTACTTC.